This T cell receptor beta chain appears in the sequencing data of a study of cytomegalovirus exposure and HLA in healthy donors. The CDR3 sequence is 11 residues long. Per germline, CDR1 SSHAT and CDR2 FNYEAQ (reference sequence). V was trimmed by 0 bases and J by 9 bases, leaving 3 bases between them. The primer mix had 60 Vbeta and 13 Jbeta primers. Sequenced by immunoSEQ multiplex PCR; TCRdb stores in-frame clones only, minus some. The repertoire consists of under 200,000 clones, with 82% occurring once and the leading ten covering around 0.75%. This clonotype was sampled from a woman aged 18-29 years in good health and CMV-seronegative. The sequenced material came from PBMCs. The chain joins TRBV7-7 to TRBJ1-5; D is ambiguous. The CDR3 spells CASSLARPQHF. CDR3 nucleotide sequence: TGTGCCAGCAGCTTAGCCCGGCCCCAGCATTTT.